This T cell receptor (beta chain) was retrieved from a study of beta chain features in type 1 diabetes. The germline gives CDR1 SGHTA, CDR2 FQGNSA. V was pared by 1 base and J by 2 bases, with 8 bases of the junction left unmatched. This CDR3 has 16 amino acids. A few counts support this clone. Its antigen remains unknown. The study reverse transcribed the entire isolated RNA, so it sequenced expressed TCRB transcripts. Method: immunoSEQ multiplex PCR; TCRdb's copy keeps in-frame clones and lacks some. The table has over 700,000 clones, roughly 15% seen once. The study's findings and limits: Type 1 diabetes patients had moderately but significantly shorter TCRB CDR3s in all four CD4+ subsets.

This TCR was recovered from a woman between 18 and 29 years old in good health. The genes are TRBV7-2 and TRBJ2-7, with 7 bases lining up with TRBD2. The sequenced material came from naive CD4+ T cells from blood. DNA of the CDR3: TGTGCCAGCAGCTTAGATATCGGGAGGCCAACCTACGAGCAGTACTTC. Translation gives CASSLDIGRPTYEQYF.